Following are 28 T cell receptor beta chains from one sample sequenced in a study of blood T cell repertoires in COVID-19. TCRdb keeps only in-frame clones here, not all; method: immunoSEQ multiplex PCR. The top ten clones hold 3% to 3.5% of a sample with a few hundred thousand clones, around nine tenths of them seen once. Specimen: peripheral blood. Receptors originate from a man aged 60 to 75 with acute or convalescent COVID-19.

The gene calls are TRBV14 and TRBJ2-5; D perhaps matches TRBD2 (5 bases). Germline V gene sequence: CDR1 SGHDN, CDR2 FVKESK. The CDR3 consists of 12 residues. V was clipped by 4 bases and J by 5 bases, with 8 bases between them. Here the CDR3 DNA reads TGTGCCAGCAGCCTTTCGGGGGAGACCCAGTACTTC. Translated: CASSLSGETQYF.

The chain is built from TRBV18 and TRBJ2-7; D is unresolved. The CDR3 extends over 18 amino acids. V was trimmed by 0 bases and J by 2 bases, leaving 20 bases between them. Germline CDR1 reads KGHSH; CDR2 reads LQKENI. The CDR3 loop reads CASSPPPARRGTTYEQYF. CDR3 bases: TGTGCCAGCTCACCACCACCAGCGCGCCGTGGTACTACCTACGAGCAGTACTTC.

The CDR3 protein is CASSLGARGGYGYTF. The CDR3 DNA is TGTGCCAGCAGCCTAGGGGCGAGAGGGGGATATGGCTACACCTTC. The chain combines TRBV3-1 (or the pseudogene TRBV3-2) with TRBJ1-2, with a tentative D call TRBD1 (6 bases). This CDR3 comprises 15 residues. Trimming took off 4 bases at V and 5 bases at J, with 17 bases between the two ends. Germline V gene sequence: CDR1 LGHDT, CDR2 YNNKEL (reference sequence).

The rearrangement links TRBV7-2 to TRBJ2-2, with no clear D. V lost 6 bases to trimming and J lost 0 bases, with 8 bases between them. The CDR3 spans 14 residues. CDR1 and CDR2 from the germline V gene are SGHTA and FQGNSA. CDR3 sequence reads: CASSRGANTGELFF. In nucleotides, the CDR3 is TGTGCCAGCAGTAGAGGAGCGAACACCGGGGAGCTGTTTTTT.

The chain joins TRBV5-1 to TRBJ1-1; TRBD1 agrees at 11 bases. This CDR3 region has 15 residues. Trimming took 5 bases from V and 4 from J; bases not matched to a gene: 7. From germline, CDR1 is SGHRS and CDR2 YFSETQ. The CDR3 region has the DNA TGCGCCAGCAGACCTACCGGGACAGGGGGCACTGAAGCTTTCTTT. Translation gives CASRPTGTGGTEAFF.

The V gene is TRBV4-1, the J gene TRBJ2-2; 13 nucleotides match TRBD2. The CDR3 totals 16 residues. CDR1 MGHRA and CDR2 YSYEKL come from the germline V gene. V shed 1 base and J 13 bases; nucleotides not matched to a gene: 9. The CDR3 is CASSQVRGTSGVWLFF. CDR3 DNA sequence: TGCGCCAGCAGCCAAGTCAGAGGGACTAGCGGGGTTTGGCTGTTTTTT.

The CDR3 DNA reads TGTGCCAGCCGGGGGAGCCTAGCGGGGCTAAATGAGCAGTTCTTC. Its protein product is CASRGSLAGLNEQFF. The gene calls are TRBV2 and TRBJ2-1, with 9 bases that match TRBD2. The CDR3 spans 15 residues. The V gene's germline CDR1 is SNHLY and CDR2 FYNNEI. V dropped 8 bases and J dropped 7; count of bases not matched to a gene: 12. The full variable domain, rest sourced from reference TRBV2 and TRBJ2-1, is EPEVTQTPSHQVTQMGQEVILRCVPISNHLYFYWYRQILGQKVEFLVSFYNNEISEKSEIFDDQFSVERPDGSNFTLKIRSTKLEDSAMYFCASRGSLAGLNEQFFGPGTRLTVL.

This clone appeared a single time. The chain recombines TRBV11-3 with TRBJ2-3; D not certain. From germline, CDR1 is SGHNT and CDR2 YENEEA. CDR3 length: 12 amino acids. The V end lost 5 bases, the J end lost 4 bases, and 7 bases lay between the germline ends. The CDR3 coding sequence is TGTGCCAGCAGCGCTACCGCAGATACGCAGTATTTT. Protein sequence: CASSATADTQYF.

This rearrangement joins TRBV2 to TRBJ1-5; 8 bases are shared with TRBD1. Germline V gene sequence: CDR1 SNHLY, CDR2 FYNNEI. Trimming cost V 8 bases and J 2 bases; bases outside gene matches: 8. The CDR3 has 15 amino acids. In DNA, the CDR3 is TGTGCCAGCCATCAAAACAGGGGGGGCAATCAGCCCCAGCATTTT. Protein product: CASHQNRGGNQPQHF.

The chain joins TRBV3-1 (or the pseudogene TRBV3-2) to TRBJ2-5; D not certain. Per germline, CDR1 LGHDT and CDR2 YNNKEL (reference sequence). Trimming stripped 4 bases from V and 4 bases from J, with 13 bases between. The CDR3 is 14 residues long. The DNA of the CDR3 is TGTGCCAGCAGCCCAACGTGGGCAAGAGAGACCCAGTACTTC. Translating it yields CASSPTWARETQYF.

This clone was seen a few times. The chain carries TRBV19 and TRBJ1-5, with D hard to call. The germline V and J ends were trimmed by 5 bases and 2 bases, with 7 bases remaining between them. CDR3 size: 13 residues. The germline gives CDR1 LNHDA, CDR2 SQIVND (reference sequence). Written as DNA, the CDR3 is TGTGCCAGTAGTGCGCAGGGCAATCAGCCCCAGCATTTT. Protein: CASSAQGNQPQHF. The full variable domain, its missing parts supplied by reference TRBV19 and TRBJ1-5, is DGGITQSPKYLFRKEGQNVTLSCEQNLNHDAMYWYRQDPGQGLRLIYYSQIVNDFQKGDIAEGYSVSREKKESFPLTVTSAQKNPTAFYLCASSAQGNQPQHFGDGTRLSIL.

CDR3 protein: CASSPGLALPREQYF. CDR3 coding DNA: TGTGCCAGCAGCCCTGGACTAGCTCTGCCTCGCGAGCAGTACTTC. The chain couples TRBV28 to TRBJ2-7; the match to TRBD2 covers 8 bases. Germline V lookup: CDR1 MDHEN, CDR2 SYDVKM. This CDR3 has 15 amino acids. The junction had 13 bases not matched to a gene; V was cut back by 6 bases and J by 6 bases.

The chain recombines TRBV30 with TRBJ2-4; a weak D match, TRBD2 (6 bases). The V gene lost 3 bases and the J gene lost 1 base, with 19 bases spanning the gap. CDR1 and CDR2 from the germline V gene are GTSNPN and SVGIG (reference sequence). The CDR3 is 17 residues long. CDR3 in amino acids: CAWSRMLGGVAKNIQYF. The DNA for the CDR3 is TGTGCCTGGAGCCGGATGCTTGGCGGGGTGGCCAAAAACATTCAGTACTTC.

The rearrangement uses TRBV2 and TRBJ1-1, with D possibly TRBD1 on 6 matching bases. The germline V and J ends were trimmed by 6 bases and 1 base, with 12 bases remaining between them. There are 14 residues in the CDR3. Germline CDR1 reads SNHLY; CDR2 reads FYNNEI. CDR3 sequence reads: CASRITGPNTEAFF. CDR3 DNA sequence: TGTGCCAGCAGGATAACAGGGCCGAACACTGAAGCTTTCTTT.

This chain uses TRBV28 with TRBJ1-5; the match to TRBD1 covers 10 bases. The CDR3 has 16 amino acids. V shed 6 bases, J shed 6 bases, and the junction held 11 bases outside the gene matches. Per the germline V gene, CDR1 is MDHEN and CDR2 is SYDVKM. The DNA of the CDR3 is TGTGCCAGCAGGGTTACCGGGACAGGGGTCGGTCAGCCCCAGCATTTT. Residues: CASRVTGTGVGQPQHF.

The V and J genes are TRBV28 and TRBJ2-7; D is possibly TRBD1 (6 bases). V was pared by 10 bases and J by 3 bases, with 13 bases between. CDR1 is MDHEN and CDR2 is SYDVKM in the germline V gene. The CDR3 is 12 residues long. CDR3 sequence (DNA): TGTGCCACCAAGGGGGTCATCTACGAGCAGTACTTC. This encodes CATKGVIYEQYF. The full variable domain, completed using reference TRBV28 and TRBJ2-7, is DVKVTQSSRYLVKRTGEKVFLECVQDMDHENMFWYRQDPGLGLRLIYFSYDVKMKEKGDIPEGYSVSREKKERFSLILESASTNQTSMYLCATKGVIYEQYFGPGTRLTVT.

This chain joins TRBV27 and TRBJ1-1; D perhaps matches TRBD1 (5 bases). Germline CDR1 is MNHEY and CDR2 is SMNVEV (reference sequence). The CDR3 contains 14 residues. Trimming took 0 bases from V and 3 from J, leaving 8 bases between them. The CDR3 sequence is CASSLSWGDTEAFF. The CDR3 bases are TGTGCCAGCAGTTTATCGTGGGGGGACACTGAAGCTTTCTTT.

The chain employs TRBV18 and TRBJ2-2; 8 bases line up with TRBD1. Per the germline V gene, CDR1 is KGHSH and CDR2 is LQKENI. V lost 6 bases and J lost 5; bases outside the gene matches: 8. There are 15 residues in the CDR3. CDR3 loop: CASSSTGERTGELFF. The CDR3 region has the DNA TGTGCCAGCTCGTCGACAGGGGAGAGGACCGGGGAGCTGTTTTTT.

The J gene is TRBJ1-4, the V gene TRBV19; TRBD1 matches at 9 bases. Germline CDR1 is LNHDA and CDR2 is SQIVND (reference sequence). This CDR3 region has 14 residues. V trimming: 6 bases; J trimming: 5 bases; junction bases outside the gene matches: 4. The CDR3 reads CASRPGQGNEKLFF. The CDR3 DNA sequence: TGTGCCAGTAGACCGGGACAGGGAAATGAAAAACTGTTTTTT.

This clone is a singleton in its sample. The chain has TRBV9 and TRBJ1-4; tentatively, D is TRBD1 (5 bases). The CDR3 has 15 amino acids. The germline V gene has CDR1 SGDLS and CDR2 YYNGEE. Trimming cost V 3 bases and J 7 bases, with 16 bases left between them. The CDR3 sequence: CASSGGVGLGEKLFF. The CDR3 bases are TGTGCCAGCAGCGGGGGGGTCGGCCTAGGTGAAAAACTGTTTTTT.

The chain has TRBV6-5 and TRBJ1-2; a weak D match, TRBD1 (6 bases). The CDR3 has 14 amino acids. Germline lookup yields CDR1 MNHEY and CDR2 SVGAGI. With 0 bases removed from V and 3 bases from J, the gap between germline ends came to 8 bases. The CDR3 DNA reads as TGTGCCAGCAGTTACTCGTCAGGGGACTATGGCTACACCTTC. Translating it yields CASSYSSGDYGYTF.

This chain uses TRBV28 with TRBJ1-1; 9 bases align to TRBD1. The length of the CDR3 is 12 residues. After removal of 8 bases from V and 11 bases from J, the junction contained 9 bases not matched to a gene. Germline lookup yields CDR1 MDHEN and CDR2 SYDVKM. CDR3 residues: CASGTGSLSAFF. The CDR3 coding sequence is TGTGCCAGCGGGACAGGGTCACTATCGGCTTTCTTT.

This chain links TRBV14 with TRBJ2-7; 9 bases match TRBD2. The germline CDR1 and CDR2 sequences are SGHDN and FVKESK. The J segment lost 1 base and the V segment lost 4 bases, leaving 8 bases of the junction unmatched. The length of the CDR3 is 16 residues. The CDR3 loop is CASSPLGRGGSYEQYF. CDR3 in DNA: TGTGCCAGCAGCCCCCTCGGGCGGGGGGGTTCCTACGAGCAGTACTTC.

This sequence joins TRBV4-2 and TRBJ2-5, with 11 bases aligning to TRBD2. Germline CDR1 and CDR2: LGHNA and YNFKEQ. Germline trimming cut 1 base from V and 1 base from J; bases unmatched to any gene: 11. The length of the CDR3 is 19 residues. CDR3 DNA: TGTGCCAGCAGCCAAGCAAGCCCTAGCGGGGGGCTACCCCAAGAGACCCAGTACTTC. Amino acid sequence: CASSQASPSGGLPQETQYF.

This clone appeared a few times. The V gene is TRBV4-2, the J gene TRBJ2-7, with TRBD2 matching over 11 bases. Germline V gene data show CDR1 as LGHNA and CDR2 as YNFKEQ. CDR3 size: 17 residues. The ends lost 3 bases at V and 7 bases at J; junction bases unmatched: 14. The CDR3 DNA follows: TGTGCCAGCAGCCAGACACTCGGGCTAGCGGGGGGTTCTGAGCAGTACTTC. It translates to CASSQTLGLAGGSEQYF.

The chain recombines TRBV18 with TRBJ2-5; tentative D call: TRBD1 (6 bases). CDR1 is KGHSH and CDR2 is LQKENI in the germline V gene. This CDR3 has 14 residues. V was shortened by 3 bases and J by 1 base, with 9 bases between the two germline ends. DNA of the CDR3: TGTGCCAGCTCACCCGGACAGCCCCAAGAGACCCAGTACTTC. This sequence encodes CASSPGQPQETQYF. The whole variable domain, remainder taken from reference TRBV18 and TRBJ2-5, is NAGVMQNPRHLVRRRGQEARLRCSPMKGHSHVYWYRQLPEEGLKFMVYLQKENIIDESGMPKERFSAEFPKEGPSILRIQQVVRGDSAAYFCASSPGQPQETQYFGPGTRLLVL.

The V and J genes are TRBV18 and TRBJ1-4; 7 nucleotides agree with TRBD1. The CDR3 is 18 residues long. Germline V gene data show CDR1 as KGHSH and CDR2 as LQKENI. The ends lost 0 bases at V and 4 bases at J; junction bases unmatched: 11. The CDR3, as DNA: TGTGCCAGCTCACCACCGGGGATCCGACAGGGCAATAATGAAAAACTGTTTTTT. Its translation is CASSPPGIRQGNNEKLFF.

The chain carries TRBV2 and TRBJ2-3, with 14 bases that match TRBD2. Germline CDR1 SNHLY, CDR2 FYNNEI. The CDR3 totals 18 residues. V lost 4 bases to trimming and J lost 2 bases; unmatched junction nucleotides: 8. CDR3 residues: CASSGSGLAGANTDTQYF. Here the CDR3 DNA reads TGTGCCAGCAGTGGCTCGGGACTAGCGGGGGCAAACACAGATACGCAGTATTTT.